The 32 T cell receptor beta chains listed next were all sequenced from one sample in a study of OX40 agonist ivuxolimab in advanced cancers. Sequencing used immunoSEQ multiplex PCR; TCRdb keeps in-frame clones, though not all of them. This table has tens of thousands of clones, 60% to 80% appearing once. The starting material was CD4+ or CD8+ T cells sorted from blood, obtained in a trial of the OX40 agonist ivuxolimab. The receptors were sampled from an adult with an advanced solid tumor such as melanoma, head and neck, liver or kidney cancer.

In its sample, this clone was seen a few times. This chain links TRBV9 with TRBJ1-2; D perhaps matches TRBD1 (6 bases). The V and J ends lost 3 bases and 1 base respectively, with 13 bases between them. CDR3 length equals 15 residues. Germline V gives CDR1 SGDLS, CDR2 YYNGEE. The CDR3 DNA sequence: TGTGCCAGCAGCGCAGGACAGCCTCATAACTATGGCTACACCTTC. Translation gives CASSAGQPHNYGYTF.

The count of this clone is one. This chain uses TRBV6-6 with TRBJ2-4, with 9 bases matching TRBD1. There are 14 residues in the CDR3. The V gene's germline CDR1 is MNHNY and CDR2 SVGAGI (reference sequence). With 3 bases clipped from V and 6 bases from J, the junction kept 3 bases outside the gene matches. The CDR3 spells CASSYDRGRNIQYF. Written as DNA, the CDR3 is TGTGCCAGCAGTTATGACAGGGGGAGAAACATTCAGTACTTC.

The genes are TRBV10-1 and TRBJ2-1; 7 positions match TRBD2. Per germline, CDR1 WNHNN and CDR2 SYGVQD (reference sequence). V shed 2 bases, J shed 6 bases, and the junction held 13 bases outside the gene matches. The CDR3 runs to 17 residues. The CDR3 spells CASSEGGKGTILNEQFF. In DNA form, the CDR3 reads TGCGCCAGCAGTGAGGGTGGGAAGGGGACTATTCTCAATGAGCAGTTCTTC.

This clone showed up just once. The genes are TRBV19 and TRBJ1-2; D not certain. Germline CDR1 LNHDA, CDR2 SQIVND (reference sequence). Trimming removed 2 bases at V and 0 bases at J, with 19 bases between. The length of the CDR3 is 18 residues. The CDR3 loop is CASSIFRPFPSSNYGYTF. For the CDR3, the DNA is TGTGCCAGTAGTATATTCAGGCCCTTCCCCTCGTCTAACTATGGCTACACCTTC.

A few counts support this clone. The chain couples TRBV5-4 to TRBJ1-1; D is ambiguous. Between the trimmed V and J ends, which lost 0 bases and 6 bases, there was a span of 12 bases. The V gene's germline CDR1 is SGHNT and CDR2 YYREEE (reference sequence). This CDR3 has 14 residues. CDR3 DNA sequence: TGTGCCAGCAGCTTGGTAGGGCAGTTCGCTGAAGCTTTCTTT. Translated: CASSLVGQFAEAFF.

This clone appeared once. The gene calls are TRBV19 and TRBJ1-1; D is possibly TRBD1 (5 bases). From germline, CDR1 is LNHDA and CDR2 SQIVND (reference sequence). V lost 0 bases, J lost 6 bases, and 17 bases lay in between. CDR3 length: 16 amino acids. The CDR3 nucleotides are TGTGCCAGTAGTATAGACTTTCGGGGGATAGGGTCTGAAGCTTTCTTT. Residues: CASSIDFRGIGSEAFF.

CDR3: CASSFSGPSQYF. CDR3 DNA: TGTGCCAGCAGCTTTTCAGGGCCCTCGCAGTACTTC. The chain carries TRBV14 and TRBJ2-7; D perhaps matches TRBD1 (5 bases). Per germline, CDR1 SGHDN and CDR2 FVKESK. The CDR3 is 12 amino acids. Trimming took 5 bases from V and 9 from J, leaving 14 bases between them. Full variable domain (remainder filled in from reference TRBV14 and TRBJ2-7): EAGVTQFPSHSVIEKGQTVTLRCDPISGHDNLYWYRRVMGKEIKFLLHFVKESKQDESGMPNNRFLAERTGGTYSTLKVQPAELEDSGVYFCASSFSGPSQYFGPGTRLTVT.

The rearrangement uses TRBV2 and TRBJ2-7, with 10 bases lining up with TRBD1. J lost 5 bases, V lost 5 bases, and 6 bases had no gene match. Germline CDR1 SNHLY, CDR2 FYNNEI. This CDR3 spans 14 amino acids. The CDR3 is CASSLDRGRDEQYF. The DNA for the CDR3 is TGTGCCAGCAGTCTTGACAGGGGGCGCGACGAGCAGTACTTC.

The rearrangement uses TRBV7-2 and TRBJ1-3; 7 bases agree with TRBD1. The CDR3 contains 15 residues. Germline CDR1 reads SGHTA; CDR2 reads FQGNSA. V was clipped by 0 bases and J by 2 bases; unmatched bases: 1. Written as DNA, the CDR3 is TGTGCCAGCAGCTTAGCAGGGGGCGCTGGAAACACCATATATTTT. Its translation is CASSLAGGAGNTIYF.

The rearrangement joins TRBV19 to TRBJ2-1, with 16 bases lining up with TRBD2. Per the germline V gene, CDR1 is LNHDA and CDR2 is SQIVND (reference sequence). V shed 1 base, J shed 0 bases, and the junction held 3 bases outside the gene matches. The CDR3 loop spans 19 amino acids. CDR3 amino acids: CASSIAGLAGGGSYNEQFF. The CDR3 bases are TGTGCCAGTAGTATAGCGGGACTAGCGGGAGGGGGCTCCTACAATGAGCAGTTCTTC.

The V call is TRBV7-6, the J call TRBJ2-3; maybe TRBD1 (6 bases). V was trimmed by 4 bases and J by 5 bases, leaving 10 bases between them. CDR3 size: 13 residues. CDR1 is SGHVS, CDR2 FNYEAQ, per germline. CDR3 coding DNA: TGTGCCAGCAGCTCGCGGACAGTAGATACGCAGTATTTT. Its protein product is CASSSRTVDTQYF.

The CDR3 nucleotides read TGTGCCAGCAGCGTAGGTAACAATGAGCAGTTCTTC. It is translated as CASSVGNNEQFF. The chain is built from TRBV9 and TRBJ2-1; no clear D gene. Germline loops: CDR1 SGDLS, CDR2 YYNGEE. V lost 0 bases, J lost 5 bases, and 3 bases lay in between. This CDR3 spans 12 amino acids.

V usage is TRBV4-3 and J usage is TRBJ2-5; D ambiguous. The CDR3 totals 15 residues. V was clipped by 1 base and J by 1 base, with 10 bases between them. Germline values: CDR1 LGHNA, CDR2 YSLEER. The CDR3 DNA is TGCGCCAGCAGCCAAGGGGCATGGTCCCAAGAGACCCAGTACTTC. It translates to CASSQGAWSQETQYF.

The gene calls are TRBV6-5 and TRBJ2-2, with D perhaps matching TRBD1 (6 bases). This CDR3 spans 15 amino acids. The V and J ends lost 6 bases and 0 bases respectively, with 11 bases between them. The germline V gene has CDR1 MNHEY and CDR2 SVGAGI. The DNA of the CDR3 is TGTGCCAGCAGAACCGGGACAACGAACACCGGGGAGCTGTTTTTT. This sequence encodes CASRTGTTNTGELFF.

This chain joins TRBV28 and TRBJ2-7; no reliable D call. Germline V CDR1 and CDR2: MDHEN, SYDVKM. Trimming removed 0 bases at V and 6 bases at J, with 12 bases between. The CDR3 is made up of 14 amino acids. CDR3 in amino acids: CASSLWSGASEQYF. The CDR3 coding sequence is TGTGCCAGCAGTTTATGGTCAGGTGCGAGCGAGCAGTACTTC.

This clone was detected only once. V and J are TRBV6-6 and TRBJ2-4, with no clear D. Germline V gene sequence: CDR1 MNHNY, CDR2 SVGAGI (reference sequence). CDR3 length: 13 residues. The V end lost 6 bases, the J end lost 2 bases, and 8 bases lay between the germline ends. CDR3 sequence: CASRPSTKNIQYF. The CDR3, as DNA: TGTGCCAGCAGACCGTCGACCAAAAACATTCAGTACTTC.

A word on this clone: A much larger clone lies one base from this, so it may be a read error. This specimen includes other DNA sequences encoding the same CDR3. The V and J genes are TRBV28 and TRBJ2-1; 11 bases are shared with TRBD2. Germline CDR1 and CDR2: MDHEN and SYDVKM. The length of the CDR3 is 15 residues. The CDR3 here is CASSALAGAGNEQFF. The CDR3 coding sequence is TGTGCCAGCAGTGCACTAGCGGGAGCCGGTAATGAGCAATTCTTC.

The chain is built from TRBV6-6 and TRBJ2-5; a possible D gene is TRBD1 (6 bases). CDR3 length: 13 amino acids. V was pared by 7 bases and J by 2 bases, with 11 bases between. Germline loops: CDR1 MNHNY, CDR2 SVGAGI (reference sequence). This chain's CDR3 is CASNRQEQETQYF. Written as DNA, the CDR3 is TGTGCCAGCAACCGACAGGAACAAGAGACCCAGTACTTC.

V is TRBV5-8 and J is TRBJ2-1; 10 bases fit TRBD2. Germline values: CDR1 SGHTS, CDR2 YDEGEE. The CDR3 extends over 18 amino acids. J lost 8 bases, V lost 0 bases, and 14 bases had no gene match. The CDR3 sequence: CASSLAFASSGRGYEQFF. CDR3 DNA: TGTGCCAGCAGCTTGGCCTTTGCCTCCAGCGGGAGGGGATATGAGCAGTTCTTC.

This clone has just a few counts. V gene TRBV4-2 combines with J gene TRBJ2-1; the match to TRBD2 covers 11 bases. V shed 4 bases and J 4 bases; nucleotides not matched to a gene: 0. The germline CDR1 and CDR2 sequences are LGHNA and YNFKEQ. The CDR3 contains 14 residues. For the CDR3, the DNA is TGTGCCAGCAGCCGGACTAGCGGGTACAATGAGCAGTTCTTC. Amino acid sequence: CASSRTSGYNEQFF.

The chain is built from TRBV6-1 and TRBJ2-1; unclear D gene. CDR1 and CDR2 from the germline V gene are MNHNS and SASEGT. The CDR3 length is 15 residues. V was cut by 5 bases and J by 0 bases, with 11 bases left in between. The CDR3 region is CASSPQFYSYNEQFF. The CDR3 DNA reads as TGTGCCAGCAGTCCTCAGTTTTACTCCTACAATGAGCAGTTCTTC.

The chain recombines TRBV5-1 with TRBJ2-3; 9 bases line up with TRBD1. Germline CDR1 SGHRS, CDR2 YFSETQ. CDR3 size: 15 residues. V dropped 3 bases and J dropped 4; count of bases not matched to a gene: 6. Here the CDR3 reads CASSSTGGRSDTQYF. The CDR3 bases are TGCGCCAGCAGCTCGACAGGGGGTCGGTCAGATACGCAGTATTTT.

This clone was recorded once. The chain recombines TRBV6-5 with TRBJ2-7, with D maybe TRBD2 (5 bases). CDR3 length: 14 residues. Germline V gene sequence: CDR1 MNHEY, CDR2 SVGAGI. V lost 9 bases and J lost 1, with 16 bases in between. The CDR3 here is CASRGGPPSYEQYF. CDR3 DNA: TGTGCCAGTAGAGGAGGTCCACCGTCCTACGAGCAGTACTTC.

The CDR3 loop is CASGALDRSKNYGYTF. In DNA form, the CDR3 reads TGTGCCAGCGGGGCTTTAGACAGAAGCAAGAACTATGGCTACACCTTC. V usage is TRBV11-2 and J usage is TRBJ1-2; TRBD1 might be the D (5 bases). This CDR3 has 16 residues. Trimming left V 8 bases short and J 2 bases short, with 21 bases between. CDR1 is SGHAT, CDR2 FQNNGV, per germline. The variable domain in full, completed from reference TRBV11-2 and TRBJ1-2, reads EAGVAQSPRYKIIEKRQSVAFWCNPISGHATLYWYQQILGQGPKLLIQFQNNGVVDDSQLPKDRFSAERLKGVDSTLKIQPAKLEDSAVYLCASGALDRSKNYGYTFGSGTRLTVV.

The rearrangement links TRBV28 to TRBJ2-6; D may correspond to TRBD1 or TRBD2 (5 bases each). With 5 bases removed from V and 4 bases from J, the gap between germline ends came to 6 bases. Germline-derived CDR1 and CDR2 are MDHEN and SYDVKM. The CDR3 extends over 13 amino acids. CDR3 sequence: CASSGGGANVLTF. The CDR3 DNA is TGTGCCAGCAGTGGGGGAGGGGCCAACGTCCTGACTTTC.

This chain joins TRBV5-1 and TRBJ1-1; 7 bases line up with TRBD1. The CDR3 has 14 residues. CDR1 and CDR2 from the germline V gene are SGHRS and YFSETQ. Germline trimming cut 0 bases from V and 6 bases from J; bases unmatched to any gene: 5. Here the CDR3 reads CASSLEGATAEAFF. The CDR3 DNA sequence: TGCGCCAGCAGCTTGGAGGGGGCAACGGCTGAAGCTTTCTTT.

This clone was seen only once. The DNA of the CDR3 is TGTGCCACCAGCATTTCAACGGGGGCCTCCTACGAGCAGTACTTC. Encoded protein: CATSISTGASYEQYF. The chain has TRBV15 and TRBJ2-7, with D perhaps matching TRBD1 or TRBD2 (6 bases each). Germline-derived CDR1 and CDR2 are LNHNV and YYDKDF (reference sequence). V was clipped by 4 bases and J by 0 bases, with 13 bases between them. This CDR3 has 15 residues.

The chain combines TRBV5-4 with TRBJ1-6; D is possibly TRBD1 (5 bases). Germline CDR1 SGHNT, CDR2 YYREEE (reference sequence). CDR3 length: 14 residues. The V end lost 1 base, the J end lost 7 bases, and 9 bases lay between the germline ends. The CDR3 DNA reads TGTGCCAGCAGCTTGTTGGGACCCAATTCACCCCTCCACTTT. This translates into CASSLLGPNSPLHF. The full variable domain, with the rest looked up from reference TRBV5-4 and TRBJ1-6, is ETGVTQSPTHLIKTRGQQVTLRCSSQSGHNTVSWYQQALGQGPQFIFQYYREEENGRGNFPPRFSGLQFPNYSSELNVNALELDDSALYLCASSLLGPNSPLHFGNGTRLTVT.

V gene TRBV7-9 combines with J gene TRBJ2-1, with 7 bases that match TRBD2. Per the germline V gene, CDR1 is SEHNR and CDR2 is FQNEAQ (reference sequence). The CDR3 has 18 residues. Trimming took 1 base from V and 3 from J; bases not matched to a gene: 12. The chain's CDR3 is CASSLGSSGPQNYNEQFF. CDR3 bases: TGTGCCAGCAGCTTAGGGTCTAGCGGACCCCAAAACTACAATGAGCAGTTCTTC.

Only one count was recorded for this clone. The chain carries TRBV18 and TRBJ1-2; possibly TRBD1 for D (6 bases). The CDR3 contains 12 residues. Germline CDR1 reads KGHSH; CDR2 reads LQKENI. V was shortened by 6 bases and J by 5 bases, with 10 bases between the two germline ends. CDR3 in amino acids: CASSPTGYGYTF. The CDR3 bases are TGTGCCAGCTCCCCTACAGGGTATGGCTACACCTTC.

This chain joins TRBV18 and TRBJ1-3, with D maybe TRBD1 (6 bases). V was cut by 5 bases and J by 0 bases, with 26 bases left in between. In germline, CDR1 is KGHSH, CDR2 LQKENI. This CDR3 comprises 20 residues. The CDR3 reads CASSKTGDIGGRSSGNTIYF. Here the CDR3 DNA reads TGTGCCAGCTCAAAAACGGGGGACATCGGAGGGAGAAGCTCTGGAAACACCATATATTTT.

The chain links TRBV18 to TRBJ2-1; 9 nucleotides agree with TRBD1. CDR1 is KGHSH, CDR2 LQKENI, per germline. CDR3 length equals 16 residues. V trimming: 1 base; J trimming: 1 base; junction bases outside the gene matches: 2. DNA for the CDR3: TGTGCCAGCTCACCACGGGACAGGGTGTCCTACAATGAGCAGTTCTTC. The encoded protein is CASSPRDRVSYNEQFF.